These T cell receptor beta chains were read from a single sample in a study of shared clonotypes between healthy human individuals. Assay: immunoSEQ multiplex PCR; the TCRdb copy retains only in-frame clones and omits some. Altogether roughly 2,000,000 clones are present, around 96% being singletons, with the ten largest covering approximately 1%. Material: naive CD8+ T cells sorted from blood. These receptors originate from a man younger than 35 in good health. The conserved cysteine and the conserved F or W are not part of the CDR3 here.

TRBJ2-6 | 12 | TRBV6-5 | ASSSTSGANVLT
TRBJ2-7 | 14 | TRBV5-6 | ASSLLQRGPSYEQY
TRBJ2-1 | 13 | TRBV7-8 | ASSLGTSGRNEQF
TRBJ2-7 | 13 | TRBV5-4 | ASSSGDALSYEQY
TRBJ2-7 | 16 | TRBV7-2 | ASSSPGLAGDLFYEQY
TRBJ2-5 | 11 | TRBV6-5 | ASSYGGKETQY
TRBJ1-5 | 13 | TRBV12-5 | ASEDRDRGNQPQH
TRBJ1-4 | 13 | TRBV30 | AWGEPSGEGEKLF
TRBJ1-6 | 11 | TRBV28 | ASCGQGYSPLH
TRBJ2-7 | 12 | TRBV7-2 | ASSLFGVSYEQY
TRBJ2-7 | 12 | TRBV5-5 | ASSWESVSYEQY
TRBJ2-7 | 10 | TRBV10-2 | ASSERTDEQY
TRBJ2-5 | 14 | TRBV15 | ATSSAGTALQETQY
TRBJ2-1 | 11 | TRBV9 | ASDGGSYNEQF
TRBJ2-1 | 12 | TRBV5-6 | ASSLGPVYGEQF
TRBJ2-2 | 14 | TRBV9 | ASTDSTGTSPGELF
TRBJ1-4 | 11 | TRBV28 | ASSSLQNEKLF
TRBJ2-7 | 13 | TRBV6-1 | ASRTLAGEVYEQY
TRBJ2-3 | 14 | TRBV7-3 | ASSLTPSGHTDTQY
TRBJ2-5 | 11 | TRBV29-1 | SVELGSRETQY
TRBJ2-7 | 9 | TRBV10-1 | ASSAGYEQY
TRBJ1-5 | 12 | TRBV4-1 | ASSLGGSNQPQH
TRBJ2-7 | 13 | TRBV6-6 | ASSYRTGGNNEQY
TRBJ1-5 | 13 | TRBV15 | ATSREAKDNQPQH
TRBJ2-7 | 14 | TRBV2 | ASSDPRLAGDYEQY
TRBJ2-5 | 12 | TRBV2 | ASSDLVSQETQY
TRBJ1-2 | 14 | TRBV7-9 | ASSLVGSQGPYGYT
TRBJ2-7 | 11 | TRBV7-6 | ASSLAGGAEQY
TRBJ1-1 | 10 | TRBV30 | AWSVEGVMAF
TRBJ2-5 | 14 | TRBV7-6 | ASSWGGLTSGETQY
TRBJ2-3 | 15 | TRBV2 | ASSGLGQGYGPDTQY
TRBJ2-1 | 12 | TRBV30 | AWELAGGYNEQF
TRBJ2-7 | 13 | TRBV9 | ASSVSPTDIYEQY
TRBJ2-7 | 11 | TRBV2 | ASIAVLSYEQY
TRBJ1-1 | 11 | TRBV19 | ASSVSMNTEAF
TRBJ2-4 | 11 | TRBV7-9 | ASSPKRENIQY
TRBJ2-5 | 11 | TRBV4-1 | ASRSPYQETQY
TRBJ2-7 | 10 | TRBV29-1 | SVTGAGYEQY
TRBJ1-1 | 11 | TRBV30 | AWSVDQNTEAF
TRBJ1-2 | 13 | TRBV9 | ASSLEVHGAYGYT
TRBJ2-7 | 11 | TRBV6-1 | ASRVTGSYEQY
TRBJ2-5 | 13 | TRBV7-9 | ASSSGTGEEETQY
TRBJ1-1 | 12 | TRBV7-9 | ASSSPGARAEAF
TRBJ1-1 | 11 | TRBV6-1 | ASSEFFPTEAF
TRBJ2-1 | 13 | TRBV6-5 | ASSYSMGQGNEQF
TRBJ2-1 | 12 | TRBV4-3 | ASSQSRAINEQF
TRBJ2-2 | 11 | TRBV5-1 | ASSLTSTGELF
TRBJ2-7 | 11 | TRBV4-1 | ASSQRDNYEQY
TRBJ1-5 | 10 | TRBV7-9 | ASSLVEQPQH
TRBJ1-6 | 12 | TRBV9 | ASSVDGGASPLH
TRBJ2-1 | 11 | TRBV11-2 | ASSLDSGNEQF
TRBJ1-2 | 12 | TRBV28 | ASSLSPASYGYT
TRBJ2-3 | 13 | TRBV4-3 | ASSQAAGSTDTQY
TRBJ2-5 | 14 | TRBV7-3 | ASSFMSGVPQETQY
TRBJ2-3 | 15 | TRBV5-1 | ASSLEGTSGPPDTQY
TRBJ2-5 | 13 | TRBV5-1 | ASSLGTGDWETQY
TRBJ2-5 | 13 | TRBV5-1 | ASSLSGEGQETQY
TRBJ1-5 | 10 | TRBV7-9 | ASSLFDQPQH
TRBJ1-4 | 13 | TRBV6-5 | ASSYSRVANEKLF
TRBJ1-1 | 13 | TRBV27 | ASSLGPGGNTEAF